This TCR beta chain was sequenced during a study of T-cell memory formation after mild COVID-19. Broader study findings: Contracting clones from day 15 to 85 had balanced CD4/CD8; later expanders favoured CD4+.

Worth noting for this clonotype: Its antigen remains unknown.

From the 5' RACE reads, TCRdb called clonotypes with MiXCR, one entry per CDR3 protein. The sample shows some 300,000 distinct CDR3 sequences, under 25% of them seen only once. Germline CDR1 SNHLY, CDR2 FYNNEI. The CDR3 sequence is 11 residues long. V was trimmed by 8 bases and J by 8 bases, leaving 12 bases between them. Sequencing used PBMCs or a T cell subset sorted from them (not recorded which). The sequence was collected from a man between 18 and 35 years old who had mild COVID-19 (a few samples of this study predate the infection). Cell type and time point are not known. This rearrangement joins TRBV2 to TRBJ1-2, with unresolved D. CDR3 residues: CASQQSAGYTF. The CDR3 coding sequence is TGTGCCAGCCAACAGTCCGCCGGCTACACCTTC.